This T cell receptor beta chain was captured by sequencing in a study of T cell responses to AZD1222 COVID-19 vaccine. Produced via immunoSEQ multiplex PCR; TCRdb's table is partial and in-frame only. Counted here are around 170,000 clones, around 88% occurring once; the ten biggest clones make up around a tenth. Germline assignment: CDR1 SNHLY and CDR2 FYNNEI. The CDR3 has 14 amino acids. The V end lost 6 bases, the J end lost 7 bases, and 15 bases lay between the germline ends. A remark on this clone: What it recognizes is unknown.

Overall study findings and caveats: Across the whole spike, CD4 TCRs peaked at regions 160-218 and 743-854.

The sample here was peripheral blood, taken 28 days after the second AZD1222 dose. The chain couples TRBV2 to TRBJ1-4; D perhaps matches TRBD1 (5 bases). The TCR sequence derives from an adult who received the AZD1222 COVID-19 vaccine. The CDR3 region is CASSPRGVSEKLFF. DNA for the CDR3: TGTGCCAGCAGCCCCCGGGGCGTGAGTGAAAAACTGTTTTTT.